A single sample gave rise to the 31 T cell receptor beta chains below, sequenced in a study of T cells after yellow fever vaccination. Using its own MiXCR run on the 5' RACE reads, TCRdb lists one record per CDR3 protein. The table shows 99,000 or so distinct CDR3 sequences, with roughly 5.8% occurring only once. The specimen comprised CD8+ T cells sorted from PBMCs, sampled 10 days after the yellow fever booster vaccination. Receptor source: a man aged 18 to 30 who received the YFV17D yellow fever vaccine.

For this clonotype: A much more abundant neighbour one base away suggests this may be a read error. DNA of the CDR3: TGCGCCAGCAGTCAATCCTGTTTTGGTGACAGGGGAGGGAATGAGCAGTTCTTC. Amino acid sequence: CASSQSCFGDRGGNEQFF. The chain is built from TRBV23-1 and TRBJ2-1; TRBD1 is a possible D gene (8 bases). TRBV23-1 qualifies as an ORF whose function is uncertain. The CDR3 runs to 18 residues. V was trimmed by 0 bases and J by 7 bases, leaving 22 bases between them.

This clonotype was detected a few times. The chain joins TRBV5-6 to TRBJ1-2, with a weak D call TRBD1 (5 bases). CDR3 length: 15 residues. Germline V gene sequence: CDR1 SGHDT, CDR2 YYEEEE. Trimming pared 5 bases from V and 5 bases from J, leaving 19 bases between. CDR3 sequence reads: CASRPDRPYWYGYTF. DNA for the CDR3: TGTGCCAGCAGACCCGACAGACCCTATTGGTATGGCTACACCTTC.

The rearrangement joins TRBV27 to TRBJ2-1, with 8 nucleotides matching TRBD1. In germline, CDR1 is MNHEY, CDR2 SMNVEV (reference sequence). This CDR3 region has 16 residues. V trimming: 1 base; J trimming: 8 bases; junction bases outside the gene matches: 10. The CDR3: CASSLYTSPTGDEQFF. The CDR3 DNA follows: TGTGCCAGCAGTTTATATACCTCCCCGACAGGGGATGAGCAGTTCTTC.

The V and J genes are TRBV12-3 or TRBV12-4 and TRBJ1-5; no definite D call. With 7 bases removed from V and 4 bases from J, the gap between germline ends came to 17 bases. The CDR3 totals 15 residues. The CDR3 coding sequence is TGTGCCAGCACTCACACCGGGAGGCGAAATCAGCCCCAGCATTTT. Translated: CASTHTGRRNQPQHF.

V is TRBV11-2 and J is TRBJ1-2; maybe TRBD1 (5 bases). Trimming shortened V by 4 bases and J by 6 bases, and 15 bases separated the two germline ends. This CDR3 comprises 14 residues. From germline, CDR1 is SGHAT and CDR2 FQNNGV. CDR3 sequence (DNA): TGTGCCAGCAGCTCGGTGGGGCAGGGTGATGGCTACACCTTC. This encodes CASSSVGQGDGYTF.

CDR3 in amino acids: CAKLTSGANVLTF. The CDR3 nucleotides are TGTGCCAAGCTTACCTCTGGGGCCAACGTCCTGACTTTC. The chain combines TRBV7-9 with TRBJ2-6; D ambiguous. The CDR3 extends over 13 amino acids. V lost 10 bases to trimming and J lost 0 bases, with 7 bases between them. Germline V gives CDR1 SEHNR, CDR2 FQNEAQ (reference sequence).

This chain joins TRBV29-1 and TRBJ2-3; TRBD1 is a possible D gene (5 bases). The CDR3 has 15 amino acids. V lost 0 bases, J lost 3 bases, and 13 bases lay in between. The V gene's germline CDR1 is SQVTM and CDR2 ANQGSEA. CDR3 protein: CSVEEGSKGTDTQYF. The DNA for the CDR3 is TGCAGCGTTGAAGAAGGATCCAAGGGGACAGATACGCAGTATTTT.

This clonotype was recorded many times. The chain uses TRBV6-2 or TRBV6-3 and TRBJ2-7, with a tentative D call TRBD1 (7 bases). CDR1 and CDR2 from the germline V gene are MNHEY and SVGEGT. Trimming removed 8 bases at V and 2 bases at J, with 10 bases between. CDR3 size: 12 residues. CDR3 sequence reads: CASGRGAYEQYF. The CDR3 nucleotides are TGTGCCAGCGGCAGGGGGGCCTACGAGCAGTACTTC.

This clonotype was picked up many times. J is TRBJ2-7 and V is TRBV6-2 or TRBV6-3; D possibly corresponds to TRBD2 (5 bases). The germline V gene encodes CDR1 MNHEY and CDR2 SVGEGT. The CDR3 length is 13 residues. Trimming removed 10 bases from V and 3 bases from J, with 16 bases in between. CDR3 in DNA: TGTGCCACCCTCCCCCCGGGGAGCTACGAGCAGTACTTC. This sequence encodes CATLPPGSYEQYF.

This clonotype was picked up a small number of times. The V call is TRBV7-2, the J call TRBJ2-1, with unresolved D. V was cut by 0 bases and J by 9 bases, with 6 bases left in between. In germline, CDR1 is SGHTA, CDR2 FQGNSA. This CDR3 has 12 amino acids. The CDR3 protein is CASSLAIIEQFF. In DNA, the CDR3 is TGTGCCAGCAGCTTAGCGATTATTGAGCAGTTCTTC.

This clonotype has a handful of counts. The V gene is TRBV7-8, the J gene TRBJ1-5; TRBD1 matches at 10 bases. The V segment lost 0 bases and the J segment 0 bases; nucleotides outside the gene matches: 8. The V gene's germline CDR1 is SGHVS and CDR2 FQNEAQ. The CDR3 contains 19 residues. The CDR3 DNA is TGTGCCAGCAGCTTAGCGCCGGGGACAGGGGCTTATAGCAATCAGCCCCAGCATTTT. This encodes CASSLAPGTGAYSNQPQHF.

In this sample, this clonotype turned up many times. The gene calls are TRBV4-3 and TRBJ2-7; 7 bases align to TRBD2. CDR1 is LGHNA and CDR2 is YSLEER in the germline V gene. This CDR3 has 12 amino acids. Unmatched junction bases numbered 0, after V lost 1 base and J lost 6 bases. The CDR3 loop reads CASSQGGGEQYF. The DNA for the CDR3 is TGCGCCAGCAGCCAAGGGGGGGGCGAGCAGTACTTC.

This clonotype was observed a few times. The CDR3 end shows no conserved phenylalanine or tryptophan, and so a read error is likely. It is unclear where the CDR3 begins or ends on the DNA, so no DNA is shown, and the CDR3 is as TCRdb lists it. The chain carries TRBV6-5 and TRBJ2-3; the DNA was not compared with TRBD1, the D call given in the table. The germline CDR1 and CDR2 sequences are MNHEY and SVGAGI. Inclusive of both ends, the CDR3 amounts to 9 amino acids. Here the CDR3 reads CASSPPTGD.

There are a few counts of this clonotype. The genes are TRBV6-1 and TRBJ2-7; D remains unclear. Trimming cost V 5 bases and J 3 bases, with 17 bases left between them. The CDR3 extends over 15 amino acids. Germline-derived CDR1 and CDR2 are MNHNS and SASEGT. As DNA, the CDR3 is TGTGCCAGCAGTACGTCAGTGATCGGTTTCTACGAGCAGTACTTC. Translated, it gives CASSTSVIGFYEQYF.

This clonotype was seen more than once but under ten times. The V gene is TRBV29-1, the J gene TRBJ2-5; 7 nucleotides align to TRBD1. With 0 bases clipped from V and 7 bases from J, the junction kept 11 bases outside the gene matches. This CDR3 spans 15 amino acids. Germline CDR1 SQVTM, CDR2 ANQGSEA. CDR3 sequence: CSVEDLGTAQRTQYF. CDR3 nucleotides: TGCAGCGTTGAAGACCTTGGGACAGCGCAAAGGACCCAGTACTTC.

This clonotype was recorded a few times. The chain couples TRBV4-3 to TRBJ2-1; 8 bases line up with TRBD2. The trim removed 0 bases at V and 2 bases at J, leaving 3 bases unmatched. Germline-derived CDR1 and CDR2 are LGHNA and YSLEER. There are 16 residues in the CDR3. The chain's CDR3 is CASSQDIGGAYNEQFF. CDR3 DNA sequence: TGCGCCAGCAGCCAAGATATCGGGGGGGCCTACAATGAGCAGTTCTTC.

This clonotype was observed a handful of times. The rearrangement links TRBV7-9 to TRBJ2-7; TRBD2 might be the D (5 bases). V dropped 2 bases and J dropped 6 bases, with 11 bases sitting between them. Germline CDR1 is SEHNR and CDR2 is FQNEAQ (reference sequence). The CDR3 is 13 amino acids. The CDR3 nucleotides read TGTGCCAGCAGCTTACAGGCTGAGGGCGAGCAGTACGTC. It encodes CASSLQAEGEQYV.

This clonotype has more than one count but fewer than ten. This chain links TRBV2 with TRBJ1-5, with 8 positions matching TRBD1. Germline trimming cut 6 bases from V and 4 bases from J; bases unmatched to any gene: 8. This CDR3 has 15 amino acids. Germline V gene data show CDR1 as SNHLY and CDR2 as FYNNEI. This chain's CDR3 is CASRQGEFGNQPQHF. CDR3 sequence (DNA): TGTGCCAGCAGACAGGGGGAATTCGGAAATCAGCCCCAGCATTTT. Drawing the rest from reference TRBV2 and TRBJ1-5, the complete variable domain is EPEVTQTPSHQVTQMGQEVILRCVPISNHLYFYWYRQILGQKVEFLVSFYNNEISEKSEIFDDQFSVERPDGSNFTLKIRSTKLEDSAMYFCASRQGEFGNQPQHFGDGTRLSIL.

The V and J genes are TRBV5-6 and TRBJ1-1, with a tentative D call TRBD1 (5 bases). This CDR3 spans 13 amino acids. CDR1 is SGHDT, CDR2 YYEEEE, per germline. The V gene lost 6 bases and the J gene lost 1 base, with 10 bases spanning the gap. Here the CDR3 DNA reads TGTGCCAGCACTGGGACGGCGAACACTGAAGCTTTCTTT. It is translated as CASTGTANTEAFF.

The sample holds a few counts of this clonotype. This chain uses TRBV6-2 or TRBV6-3 with TRBJ2-1, with TRBD1 matching over 9 bases. Germline V CDR1 and CDR2: MNHEY, SVGEGT. The CDR3 is 14 amino acids. J gave up 6 bases and V 7 bases, and 7 bases lay outside the gene matches. The CDR3 loop reads CASTEQGAGNEQFF. The CDR3 DNA sequence: TGTGCCAGCACTGAACAGGGGGCCGGCAATGAGCAGTTCTTC.

This clonotype was counted between two and nine times. This chain connects TRBV4-1 to TRBJ2-7, with D perhaps TRBD1 (7 bases). Germline assignment: CDR1 MGHRA and CDR2 YSYEKL. V lost 2 bases to trimming and J lost 3 bases, with 14 bases between them. There are 15 residues in the CDR3. The CDR3 protein is CASSQIRGEGYEQYV. CDR3 nucleotides: TGCGCCAGCAGCCAAATCAGGGGGGAAGGCTACGAGCAGTACGTC.

The chain has TRBV7-2 and TRBJ2-1, with D perhaps matching TRBD1 or TRBD2 (6 bases each). The germline V gene encodes CDR1 SGHTA and CDR2 FQGNSA. V lost 5 bases to trimming and J lost 15 bases, with 17 bases between them. The CDR3 is 12 residues long. The CDR3 protein is CASSLGGTLLFF. CDR3 sequence (DNA): TGTGCCAGCAGCCTGGGGGGCACGCTCTTGTTCTTC. The variable domain in full, with the rest retrieved from reference TRBV7-2 and TRBJ2-1, is GAGVSQSPSNKVTEKGKDVELRCDPISGHTALYWYRQSLGQGLEFLIYFQGNSAPDKSGLPSDRFSAERTGGSVSTLTIQRTQQEDSAVYLCASSLGGTLLFFGPGTRLTVL.

This clonotype was seen a few times. The genes are TRBV4-1 and TRBJ2-7, with D perhaps TRBD2 (7 bases). The germline V gene encodes CDR1 MGHRA and CDR2 YSYEKL. V was trimmed by 1 base and J by 2 bases, leaving 12 bases between them. The CDR3 sequence is 15 residues long. The CDR3, as DNA: TGCGCCAGCAGCCAAGTGACGGGGGGCCCCTACGAGCAGTACTTC. Its protein product is CASSQVTGGPYEQYF.

Notes on this clonotype: A single base separates this from a much larger clone, so it may be a read error. The V gene is TRBV5-6, the J gene TRBJ2-1; no clear D. The CDR3 totals 12 residues. Germline CDR1 is SGHDT and CDR2 is YYEEEE. This chain's CDR3 is CDSSLVGYEQFF. The DNA for the CDR3 is TGTGACAGCAGCTTGGTTGGTTATGAGCAGTTCTTC.

The chain joins TRBV11-2 to TRBJ2-7; 8 nucleotides match TRBD2. V dropped 5 bases and J dropped 4; count of bases not matched to a gene: 10. In germline, CDR1 is SGHAT, CDR2 FQNNGV. The CDR3 extends over 15 amino acids. The CDR3 coding sequence is TGTGCCAGCAGCCCCGTGGGGACTAGGCCTTACGAGCAGTACTTC. Translated: CASSPVGTRPYEQYF.

This clonotype showed up just a few times. The V gene is TRBV27, the J gene TRBJ2-2; possible D gene TRBD2, 6 bases. Trimming removed 5 bases at V and 6 bases at J, with 16 bases between. The CDR3 loop spans 15 amino acids. Per the germline V gene, CDR1 is MNHEY and CDR2 is SMNVEV (reference sequence). This chain's CDR3 is CASSPLGGISGELFF. CDR3 sequence (DNA): TGTGCCAGCAGTCCGCTTGGAGGGATATCCGGGGAGCTGTTTTTT.

In its sample, this clonotype was seen a few times. This rearrangement joins TRBV7-2 to TRBJ2-7; the D is unclear. CDR3 length equals 13 residues. Trimming left V 2 bases short and J 2 bases short, with 7 bases between. Germline CDR1 and CDR2: SGHTA and FQGNSA. The CDR3 here is CASSLSRTYEQYF. DNA of the CDR3: TGTGCCAGCAGCTTATCCAGGACCTACGAGCAGTACTTC.

CDR3 bases: TGTGCCAGCAGGGAATGGGTGGCCGCCGACGCTTTCTTT. Translation gives CASREWVAADAFF. The chain couples TRBV6-6 to TRBJ1-1; D not resolved. CDR3 length equals 13 residues. CDR1 is MNHNY, CDR2 SVGAGI, per germline (reference sequence). Trimming stripped 6 bases from V and 11 bases from J, with 19 bases between.

This clonotype has a handful of counts. The chain uses TRBV15 and TRBJ2-4; either TRBD1 or TRBD2 may fit D (5 bases each). From germline, CDR1 is LNHNV and CDR2 YYDKDF (reference sequence). CDR3 length: 17 amino acids. Trimming shortened V by 4 bases and J by 1 base, and 17 bases separated the two germline ends. CDR3 amino acids: CATSIRRDLPAKNIQYF. The CDR3 DNA is TGTGCCACCAGCATCCGCCGGGACCTTCCCGCCAAAAACATTCAGTACTTC.

At least ten counts were recorded for this clonotype. V gene TRBV5-1 combines with J gene TRBJ2-3; 12 bases fit TRBD2. The CDR3 has 16 residues. V dropped 3 bases and J dropped 1; count of bases not matched to a gene: 3. The germline V gene encodes CDR1 SGHRS and CDR2 YFSETQ. CDR3 coding DNA: TGCGCCAGCAGCTGGACTAGCGGGGATCGCACAGATACGCAGTATTTT. Its translation: CASSWTSGDRTDTQYF.

The V call is TRBV3-1, the J call TRBJ2-5; TRBD1 matches 8 bases. In germline, CDR1 is LGHDT, CDR2 YNNKEL (reference sequence). The CDR3 is 15 amino acids. V lost 3 bases, J lost 7 bases, and 10 bases stayed unmatched. CDR3 sequence: CASSQGPTGERTQYF. The CDR3 DNA reads as TGTGCCAGCAGCCAGGGACCGACAGGGGAGAGGACCCAGTACTTC.